The 31 T cell receptor beta chains given below trace back to one sample, sequenced in a study of human T cells and chemical hapten exposure. As for time point: pre-sensitization, week 0. Indicated treatment: therapeutic diphenylcyclopropenone sensitization with weekly scalp DPC. TCRdb called the RACE reads again in MiXCR, with one record for every CDR3 protein. Here the sample spans over 300,000 distinct CDR3 sequences, approximately 5% being singletons. Here the sequenced sample was whole blood, taken in connection with sensitization to the hapten diphenylcyclopropenone (DPC). The receptor set was obtained from a woman in her fifties or sixties with alopecia areata. Some clones in this sample may be carry-over from other donors' samples.

The rearrangement links TRBV20-1 to TRBJ2-1, with D maybe TRBD2 (6 bases). Trimming took off 4 bases at V and 6 bases at J, with 13 bases between the two ends. This CDR3 has 13 amino acids. The germline V gene has CDR1 DFQATT and CDR2 SNEGSKA (reference sequence). The CDR3 loop reads CSATRGNSNEQFF. CDR3 in DNA: TGCAGTGCTACACGGGGGAATTCCAATGAGCAGTTCTTC.

The chain couples TRBV12-3 or TRBV12-4 to TRBJ2-7; D ambiguous. CDR3 length: 15 amino acids. V dropped 6 bases and J dropped 0 bases, with 15 bases sitting between them. DNA for the CDR3: TGTGCCAGCAGACCCGGTAGTTATAGCTCCTACGAGCAGTACTTC. Amino acids: CASRPGSYSSYEQYF.

This clonotype appeared many times. V is TRBV4-2 and J is TRBJ2-3; the match to TRBD2 covers 9 bases. The CDR3 consists of 16 residues. Germline V gene lookup returns CDR1 LGHNA and CDR2 YNFKEQ. Trimming at V came to 4 bases and at J to 4 bases, leaving 9 bases not matched to a gene. The CDR3 loop is CASSPLAGGPPDTQYF. CDR3 in DNA: TGTGCCAGCAGCCCCTTGGCGGGGGGGCCGCCAGATACGCAGTATTTT.

This clonotype was found many times. V and J are TRBV29-1 and TRBJ2-3, with 8 bases aligning to TRBD2. The CDR3 consists of 13 residues. Germline V CDR1 and CDR2: SQVTM, ANQGSEA. J lost 4 bases, V lost 6 bases, and 6 bases had no gene match. CDR3 sequence (DNA): TGCAGCGTCGCCGGGGGGGAAGCAGATACGCAGTATTTT. Protein product: CSVAGGEADTQYF.

This clonotype came up a few times. The chain combines TRBV6-1 with TRBJ1-5, with 7 bases identical to TRBD1. V gave up 5 bases and J gave up 7 bases; unmatched junction bases: 8. The CDR3 is 14 amino acids. Germline V CDR1 and CDR2: MNHNS, SASEGT. The DNA of the CDR3 is TGTGCCAGCAGTTCAGACTTGACAGGGCAGCCCCAGCATTTT. Translation gives CASSSDLTGQPQHF.

This clonotype was picked up many times. This chain links TRBV7-2 with TRBJ1-6; D is perhaps TRBD1 (5 bases). This CDR3 has 13 residues. CDR1 is SGHTA, CDR2 FQGNSA, per germline. V was clipped by 3 bases and J by 7 bases, with 7 bases between them. The CDR3 coding sequence is TGTGCCAGCAGCTTCGAGGGGAATTCACCCCTCCACTTT. Amino acid sequence: CASSFEGNSPLHF.

This clonotype came up many times. The gene calls are TRBV20-1 and TRBJ2-3, with D hard to call. V shed 0 bases and J shed 1 base, with 2 bases lying between them. The CDR3 has 12 amino acids. Germline loops: CDR1 DFQATT, CDR2 SNEGSKA (reference sequence). The CDR3 is CSAREGTDTQYF. The CDR3 bases are TGCAGTGCTAGAGAAGGCACAGATACGCAGTATTTT.

This clonotype has just a few counts. The chain uses TRBV7-9 and TRBJ2-4; D unresolved. CDR1 SEHNR and CDR2 FQNEAQ come from the germline V gene (reference sequence). Between the trimmed V and J ends, which lost 1 base and 5 bases, there was a span of 3 bases. The CDR3 consists of 12 residues. CDR3 loop: CASSLDQNIQYF. The CDR3 DNA reads as TGTGCCAGCAGCTTAGATCAAAACATTCAGTACTTC.

Many counts were recorded for this clonotype. The chain couples TRBV5-1 to TRBJ2-2, with 8 bases identical to TRBD1. CDR1 and CDR2 from the germline V gene are SGHRS and YFSETQ. CDR3 length equals 13 residues. The V and J ends lost 7 bases and 1 base, in that order; junction bases with no gene match: 0. The CDR3 DNA sequence: TGCGCCAGCGGGACAGGGAACACCGGGGAGCTGTTTTTT. Translating it yields CASGTGNTGELFF.

This clonotype showed up many times. The V call is TRBV7-8, the J call TRBJ2-1; TRBD2 matches 9 bases. The CDR3 runs to 18 residues. The junction had 19 bases not matched to a gene; V was cut back by 4 bases and J by 9 bases. CDR1 is SGHVS, CDR2 FQNEAQ, per germline. The CDR3 here is CASSSQHPLAGLYVEQFF. DNA for the CDR3: TGTGCCAGCAGCTCGCAACACCCCCTAGCGGGATTATACGTTGAGCAGTTCTTC.

This clonotype showed up many times. The V and J genes are TRBV12-3 or TRBV12-4 and TRBJ2-7; D is ambiguous. The V and J ends lost 6 bases and 3 bases respectively, with 9 bases between them. The CDR3 consists of 12 residues. The CDR3: CASSLTYYEQYF. The DNA of the CDR3 is TGTGCCAGCAGCCTTACATACTACGAGCAGTACTTC.

The chain joins TRBV20-1 to TRBJ2-7, with a possible D match to TRBD1 (6 bases). The CDR3 spans 13 residues. CDR1 is DFQATT and CDR2 is SNEGSKA in the germline V gene (reference sequence). The germline V and J ends were trimmed by 6 bases and 7 bases, with 19 bases remaining between them. As DNA, the CDR3 is TGCAGTGCCCAGGACGGCCAGGGGACGGAGCAGTACTTC. It yields the protein CSAQDGQGTEQYF.

The chain recombines TRBV6-5 with TRBJ1-2; unclear D gene. The CDR3 is 14 amino acids. Trimming removed 4 bases from V and 1 base from J, with 10 bases in between. Germline V gene lookup returns CDR1 MNHEY and CDR2 SVGAGI. The CDR3 sequence is CASSSGSYNYGYTF. CDR3 in DNA: TGTGCCAGCAGTTCAGGCAGTTATAACTATGGCTACACCTTC.

This clonotype was picked up a small number of times. The J gene is TRBJ1-5, the V gene TRBV12-3 or TRBV12-4; 7 bases match TRBD1. The CDR3 length is 15 residues. J was trimmed by 2 bases and V by 5 bases; bases with no gene match: 6. CDR3 in amino acids: CASSQGDAGNQPQHF. In DNA, the CDR3 is TGTGCCAGCAGTCAGGGGGACGCGGGCAATCAGCCCCAGCATTTT.

The V gene is TRBV7-9, the J gene TRBJ1-1; maybe TRBD1 (5 bases). The CDR3 has 14 residues. Germline loops: CDR1 SEHNR, CDR2 FQNEAQ (reference sequence). The V gene lost 4 bases and the J gene lost 5 bases, with 14 bases spanning the gap. CDR3: CASSSQAERTEAFF. DNA of the CDR3: TGTGCCAGCAGCTCACAGGCCGAGAGGACTGAAGCTTTCTTT.

This clonotype was seen ten or more times. The V gene is TRBV11-2, the J gene TRBJ2-6; D might be TRBD2 (5 bases). The CDR3 has 16 residues. V lost 4 bases and J lost 0, with 10 bases in between. Germline CDR1 SGHAT, CDR2 FQNNGV. The CDR3 nucleotides are TGTGCCAGCAGCTCACGGACTGGCTCTGGGGCCAACGTCCTGACTTTC. It codes for CASSSRTGSGANVLTF. Looking up the rest from reference TRBV11-2 and TRBJ2-6 gives the full variable domain: EAGVAQSPRYKIIEKRQSVAFWCNPISGHATLYWYQQILGQGPKLLIQFQNNGVVDDSQLPKDRFSAERLKGVDSTLKIQPAKLEDSAVYLCASSSRTGSGANVLTFGAGSRLTVL.

The sample holds many counts of this clonotype. The CDR3 DNA follows: TGTGCCAGCCAGCTAGCGGGCTACGAGCAGTACTTC. Encoded protein: CASQLAGYEQYF. V gene TRBV28 combines with J gene TRBJ2-7; 8 positions agree with TRBD2. The germline V gene encodes CDR1 MDHEN and CDR2 SYDVKM. The CDR3 spans 12 residues. Unmatched junction bases numbered 3, after V lost 8 bases and J lost 3 bases.

In this sample, this clonotype turned up a few times. The chain links TRBV2 to TRBJ2-7, with 7 bases lining up with TRBD1. The CDR3 consists of 13 residues. The germline V gene has CDR1 SNHLY and CDR2 FYNNEI. V lost 9 bases to trimming and J lost 0 bases; unmatched junction nucleotides: 5. For the CDR3, the DNA is TGTGCCAGGGGGACAGCGAGCTCCTACGAGCAGTACTTC. Translated: CARGTASSYEQYF.

The gene calls are TRBV11-3 and TRBJ2-1, with D perhaps TRBD1 or TRBD2 (5 bases each). The V gene's germline CDR1 is SGHNT and CDR2 YENEEA. Trimming took off 3 bases at V and 5 bases at J, with 17 bases between the two ends. This CDR3 contains 16 residues. The CDR3 sequence: CASSFDAVGAHNEQFF. The CDR3 nucleotides are TGTGCCAGCAGCTTCGACGCGGTCGGGGCCCACAATGAGCAGTTCTTC.

This clonotype has at least ten counts. The chain has TRBV10-3 and TRBJ1-4; D ambiguous. Germline CDR1 is ENHRY and CDR2 is SYGVKD. V was pared by 0 bases and J by 0 bases, with 5 bases between. This CDR3 region has 15 residues. CDR3 in DNA: TGTGCCATCAGTGAGTCCCAAGCAACTAATGAAAAACTGTTTTTT. It codes for CAISESQATNEKLFF.

The gene calls are TRBV29-1 and TRBJ2-3; TRBD2 matches 9 bases. There are 15 residues in the CDR3. Germline CDR1 SQVTM, CDR2 ANQGSEA. The J segment lost 2 bases and the V segment lost 3 bases, leaving 6 bases of the junction unmatched. The CDR3 reads CSVDPGLANTDTQYF. CDR3 sequence (DNA): TGCAGCGTTGATCCGGGACTAGCAAACACAGATACGCAGTATTTT.

CDR3 region: CASSLPDRSGEQYF. Written as DNA, the CDR3 is TGTGCCAGCAGCTTACCGGACAGGTCCGGCGAGCAGTACTTC. The chain joins TRBV11-2 to TRBJ2-7; TRBD1 matches at 7 bases. Unmatched junction bases numbered 7, after V lost 2 bases and J lost 6 bases. This CDR3 region has 14 residues. Germline V gene lookup returns CDR1 SGHAT and CDR2 FQNNGV.

This clonotype has only a few counts. The CDR3 region is CASSPITGLNTGELFF. CDR3 in DNA: TGCGCCAGCAGCCCTATCACGGGACTGAACACCGGGGAGCTGTTTTTT. The chain is built from TRBV5-1 and TRBJ2-2, with a possible D match to TRBD2 (6 bases). Germline assignment: CDR1 SGHRS and CDR2 YFSETQ. The CDR3 is 16 amino acids. V was clipped by 4 bases and J by 1 base, with 14 bases between them.

This clonotype appeared many times. V is TRBV20-1 and J is TRBJ2-3; 8 bases agree with TRBD1. Germline CDR1 and CDR2: DFQATT and SNEGSKA (reference sequence). The CDR3 loop spans 15 amino acids. Trimming took 0 bases from V and 2 from J; bases not matched to a gene: 4. The CDR3 DNA reads TGCAGTGCTAGAGATTTGCAGGGGGCCACAGATACGCAGTATTTT. As protein: CSARDLQGATDTQYF.

This clonotype was recorded many times. The V call is TRBV27, the J call TRBJ2-6; TRBD1 might be the D (6 bases). Looked up from germline, CDR1 is MNHEY and CDR2 is SMNVEV (reference sequence). Between the trimmed V and J ends, which lost 2 bases and 4 bases, there was a span of 12 bases. This CDR3 has 16 amino acids. The CDR3 loop is CASSLTTGNGANVLTF. In DNA, the CDR3 is TGTGCCAGCAGTTTAACCACAGGGAACGGGGCCAACGTCCTGACTTTC.

The chain has TRBV4-3 and TRBJ2-3; 8 bases are shared with TRBD1. Per the germline V gene, CDR1 is LGHNA and CDR2 is YSLEER. With 2 bases clipped from V and 0 bases from J, the junction kept 7 bases outside the gene matches. The CDR3 length is 17 residues. The chain's CDR3 is CASSQFAGTGSTDTQYF. Written as DNA, the CDR3 is TGCGCCAGCAGCCAATTCGCCGGGACAGGAAGCACAGATACGCAGTATTTT.

There are a few counts of this clonotype. One end of the junction varies from germline; a read error may be responsible. The chain recombines TRBV3-1 with TRBJ1-1; 10 nucleotides line up with TRBD1. This CDR3 comprises 15 residues. Germline assignment: CDR1 LGHDT and CDR2 YNNKEL (reference sequence). The CDR3 DNA reads TGTGCCAGCACCCAAACCTTCGGGACAGGGGAAATGGCTTTCTTT. Translated, it gives CASTQTFGTGEMAFF.

This clonotype showed up just a few times. The genes are TRBV4-1 and TRBJ2-7; tentatively, D is TRBD2 (7 bases). CDR3 length: 13 amino acids. V was clipped by 1 base and J by 8 bases, with 12 bases between them. Germline CDR1 is MGHRA and CDR2 is YSYEKL. The CDR3 region has the DNA TGCGCCAGCAGCCAAGTGCCGGGGGGCCAGCAGTACTTC. It specifies CASSQVPGGQQYF.

This clonotype turned up a few times. The V gene is TRBV11-2, the J gene TRBJ2-3; D is possibly TRBD1 (5 bases). Looked up from germline, CDR1 is SGHAT and CDR2 is FQNNGV. The CDR3 has 14 residues. V dropped 5 bases and J dropped 5 bases, with 14 bases sitting between them. Here the CDR3 DNA reads TGTGCCAGCAGCCCTAGTGGAAGGGGAGATACGCAGTATTTT. It translates to CASSPSGRGDTQYF.

Ten or more counts support this clonotype. This chain joins TRBV6-2 or TRBV6-3 and TRBJ1-1; 8 bases align to TRBD1. CDR1 and CDR2 from the germline V gene are MNHEY and SVGEGT. V was pared by 3 bases and J by 1 base, with 10 bases of the junction left unmatched. The CDR3 sequence is 17 residues long. The CDR3 DNA sequence: TGTGCCAGCAGTTATTCTTTCGGACAGGGATCGAACACTGAAGCTTTCTTT. Encoded protein: CASSYSFGQGSNTEAFF.

This clonotype showed up many times. The chain employs TRBV5-1 and TRBJ1-6; D remains ambiguous. The CDR3 totals 15 residues. Deletions cut 0 bases from V and 5 bases from J, with 9 bases between. The V gene's germline CDR1 is SGHRS and CDR2 YFSETQ. The CDR3 is CASSLATVDNSPLHF. CDR3 nucleotides: TGCGCCAGCAGCTTGGCAACGGTGGATAATTCACCCCTCCACTTT.